One sample yielded the 10 T cell receptor beta chains listed below, sequenced in a study of cytomegalovirus exposure and HLA in healthy donors. Amplification used 60 Vbeta primers and 13 Jbeta primers. TCRdb's table, derived via immunoSEQ multiplex PCR, lists solely in-frame clones and lacks some. This table holds around 150,000 clones. The source material was PBMCs. The receptors derive from a man aged 40-50 years in good health and CMV-seronegative.

The rearrangement links TRBV4-3 to TRBJ1-2, with 8 bases aligning to TRBD1. Germline-derived CDR1 and CDR2 are LGHNA and YSLEER. V lost 0 bases and J lost 4; bases outside the gene matches: 4. The CDR3 loop spans 15 amino acids. CDR3 region: CASSQETGVAYGYTF. CDR3 coding DNA: TGCGCCAGCAGCCAAGAGACAGGGGTCGCCTATGGCTACACCTTC.

The chain joins TRBV5-4 to TRBJ1-6; no reliable D call. CDR3 length equals 16 residues. Germline assignment: CDR1 SGHNT and CDR2 YYREEE (reference sequence). Trimming removed 0 bases at V and 7 bases at J, with 14 bases between. The CDR3 reads CASSLGPLTGNSPLHF. Here the CDR3 DNA reads TGTGCCAGCAGCTTGGGACCCTTGACGGGAAATTCACCCCTCCACTTT.

The chain joins TRBV4-3 to TRBJ2-7; the match to TRBD1 covers 9 bases. Germline CDR1 LGHNA, CDR2 YSLEER. This CDR3 is built from 14 residues. With V trimmed by 1 base and J by 3 bases, 1 base remained unmatched. The DNA for the CDR3 is TGCGCCAGCAGCCAAGGGACAGGGGTCTACGAGCAGTACTTC. Its translation: CASSQGTGVYEQYF.

The chain links TRBV10-2 to TRBJ2-5, with 11 positions matching TRBD1. The germline gives CDR1 WSHSY, CDR2 SAAADI. The V and J ends lost 1 base and 6 bases, in that order; junction bases with no gene match: 7. The CDR3 length is 16 residues. The CDR3 nucleotides read TGCGCCAGCAGTGAGTTAGGACAGGGGGCCGTGCAGACCCAGTACTTC. It is translated as CASSELGQGAVQTQYF.

The V gene is TRBV10-3, the J gene TRBJ2-5; 8 positions match TRBD1. The CDR3 consists of 15 residues. The J segment lost 5 bases and the V segment lost 2 bases, leaving 7 bases of the junction unmatched. The V gene's germline CDR1 is ENHRY and CDR2 SYGVKD. The CDR3 region is CAISEPSQGAETQYF. In DNA form, the CDR3 reads TGTGCCATCAGTGAGCCATCGCAGGGGGCTGAGACCCAGTACTTC.

The chain employs TRBV9 and TRBJ2-1, with 8 bases that match TRBD1. Losses at the gene ends were 0 bases for V and 4 bases for J; bases not matched to a gene: 9. Germline CDR1 reads SGDLS; CDR2 reads YYNGEE. There are 17 residues in the CDR3. CDR3 loop: CASSVEDRVFLYNEQFF. As DNA, the CDR3 is TGTGCCAGCAGCGTAGAGGACAGGGTCTTTTTATACAATGAGCAGTTCTTC.

V gene TRBV5-4 combines with J gene TRBJ2-2; TRBD1 aligns across 7 bases. Germline V gives CDR1 SGHNT, CDR2 YYREEE (reference sequence). CDR3 length equals 18 residues. V lost 1 base and J lost 3; bases outside the gene matches: 12. The chain's CDR3 is CASSLRLQGVGDTGELFF. Here the CDR3 DNA reads TGTGCCAGCAGCTTGAGGCTCCAGGGGGTCGGGGACACCGGGGAGCTGTTTTTT.

The CDR3, as DNA: TGTGCCAGCAGCCCCACGGTCCGCGGTTCACCCCTCCACTTT. As protein: CASSPTVRGSPLHF. The genes are TRBV4-2 and TRBJ1-6; D remains ambiguous. Germline assignment: CDR1 LGHNA and CDR2 YNFKEQ. V lost 4 bases to trimming and J lost 9 bases, with 13 bases between them. The CDR3 loop spans 14 amino acids.

To note about this clone: Different DNA sequences within this sample yield the same CDR3. The chain links TRBV15 to TRBJ2-7; maybe TRBD2 (6 bases). Trimming took 0 bases from V and 1 from J, leaving 10 bases between them. The V gene's germline CDR1 is LNHNV and CDR2 YYDKDF (reference sequence). The CDR3 spans 15 residues. This chain's CDR3 is CATSRDPGVSYEQYF. The CDR3 DNA follows: TGTGCCACCAGCAGAGATCCGGGGGTTTCCTACGAGCAGTACTTC.

CDR3 nucleotides: TGTGCCAGCAGCTCCACCGGGGGGGACCACACAGATACGCAGTATTTT. It yields the protein CASSSTGGDHTDTQYF. V gene TRBV9 combines with J gene TRBJ2-3; the match to TRBD2 covers 8 bases. The CDR3 sequence is 16 residues long. With 4 bases clipped from V and 2 bases from J, the junction kept 9 bases outside the gene matches. Germline assignment: CDR1 SGDLS and CDR2 YYNGEE.